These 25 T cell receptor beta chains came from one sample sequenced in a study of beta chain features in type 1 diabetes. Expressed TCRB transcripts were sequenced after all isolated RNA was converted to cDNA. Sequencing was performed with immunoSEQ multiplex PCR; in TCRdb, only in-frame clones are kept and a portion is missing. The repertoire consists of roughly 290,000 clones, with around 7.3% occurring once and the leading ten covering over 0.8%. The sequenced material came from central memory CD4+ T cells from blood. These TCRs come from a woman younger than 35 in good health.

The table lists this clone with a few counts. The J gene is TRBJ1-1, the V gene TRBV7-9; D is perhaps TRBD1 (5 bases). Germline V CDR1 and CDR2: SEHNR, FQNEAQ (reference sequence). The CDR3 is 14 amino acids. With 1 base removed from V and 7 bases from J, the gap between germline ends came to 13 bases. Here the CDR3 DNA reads TGTGCCAGCAGCTTAGGCCAGGGCGAGGATGAAGCTTTCTTT. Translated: CASSLGQGEDEAFF.

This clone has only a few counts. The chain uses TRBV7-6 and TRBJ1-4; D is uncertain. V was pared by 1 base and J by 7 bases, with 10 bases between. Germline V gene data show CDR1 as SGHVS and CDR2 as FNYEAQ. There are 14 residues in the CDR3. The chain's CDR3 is CASSLGGIPEKLFF. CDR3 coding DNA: TGTGCCAGCAGCTTAGGCGGGATCCCTGAAAAACTGTTTTTT.

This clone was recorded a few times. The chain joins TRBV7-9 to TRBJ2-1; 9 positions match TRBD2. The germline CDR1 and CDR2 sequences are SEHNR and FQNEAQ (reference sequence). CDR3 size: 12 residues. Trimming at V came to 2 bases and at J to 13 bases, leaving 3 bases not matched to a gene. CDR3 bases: TGTGCCAGCAGCTTATGGGGGACTAGCCAGTTCTTC. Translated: CASSLWGTSQFF. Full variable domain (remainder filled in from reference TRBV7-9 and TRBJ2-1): DTGVSQNPRHKITKRGQNVTFRCDPISEHNRLYWYRQTLGQGPEFLTYFQNEAQLEKSRLLSDRFSAERPKGSFSTLEIQRTEQGDSAMYLCASSLWGTSQFFGPGTRLTVL.

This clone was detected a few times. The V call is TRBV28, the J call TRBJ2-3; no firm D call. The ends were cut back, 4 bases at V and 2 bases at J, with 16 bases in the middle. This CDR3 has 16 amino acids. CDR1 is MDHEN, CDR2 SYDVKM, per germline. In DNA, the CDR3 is TGTGCCAGCAGTTCCCCCGGACGGACCGTCACAGATACGCAGTATTTT. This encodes CASSSPGRTVTDTQYF.

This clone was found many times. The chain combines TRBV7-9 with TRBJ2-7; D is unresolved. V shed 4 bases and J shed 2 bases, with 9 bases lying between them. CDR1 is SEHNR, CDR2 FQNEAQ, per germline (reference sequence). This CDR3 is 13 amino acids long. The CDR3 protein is CASSSTVTYEQYF. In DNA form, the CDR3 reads TGTGCCAGCAGCTCAACCGTTACCTACGAGCAGTACTTC.

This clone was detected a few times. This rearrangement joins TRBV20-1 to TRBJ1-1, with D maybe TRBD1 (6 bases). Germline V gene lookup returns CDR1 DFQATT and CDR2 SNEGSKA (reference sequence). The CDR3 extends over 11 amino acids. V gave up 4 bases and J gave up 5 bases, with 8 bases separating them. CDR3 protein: CSANRVTEAFF. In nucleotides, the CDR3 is TGCAGTGCTAACAGGGTAACTGAAGCTTTCTTT.

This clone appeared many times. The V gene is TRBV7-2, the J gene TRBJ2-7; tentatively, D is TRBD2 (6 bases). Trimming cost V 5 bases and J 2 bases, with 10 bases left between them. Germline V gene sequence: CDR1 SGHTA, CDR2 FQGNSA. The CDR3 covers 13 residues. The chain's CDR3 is CASSGRRAYEQYF. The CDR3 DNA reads TGTGCCAGCAGCGGGCGGAGGGCCTACGAGCAGTACTTC.

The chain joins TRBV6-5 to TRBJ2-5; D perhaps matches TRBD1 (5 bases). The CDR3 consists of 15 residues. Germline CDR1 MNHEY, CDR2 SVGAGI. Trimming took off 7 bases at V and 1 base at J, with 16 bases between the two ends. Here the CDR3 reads CASTDLTGVQETQYF. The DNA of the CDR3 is TGTGCCAGCACAGACCTTACAGGCGTCCAAGAGACCCAGTACTTC.

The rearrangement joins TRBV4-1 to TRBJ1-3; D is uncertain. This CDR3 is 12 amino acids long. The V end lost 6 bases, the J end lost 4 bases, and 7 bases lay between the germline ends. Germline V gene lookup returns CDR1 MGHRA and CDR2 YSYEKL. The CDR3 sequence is CASRSSGNTIYF. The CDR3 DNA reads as TGCGCCAGCAGATCCTCAGGAAACACCATATATTTT.

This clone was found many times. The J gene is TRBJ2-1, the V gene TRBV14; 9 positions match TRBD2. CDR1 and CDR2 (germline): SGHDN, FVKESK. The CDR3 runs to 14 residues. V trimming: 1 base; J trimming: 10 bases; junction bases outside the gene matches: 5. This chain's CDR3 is CASSQVVLAGEQFF. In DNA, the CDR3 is TGTGCCAGCAGCCAAGTAGTCCTAGCGGGGGAGCAGTTCTTC.

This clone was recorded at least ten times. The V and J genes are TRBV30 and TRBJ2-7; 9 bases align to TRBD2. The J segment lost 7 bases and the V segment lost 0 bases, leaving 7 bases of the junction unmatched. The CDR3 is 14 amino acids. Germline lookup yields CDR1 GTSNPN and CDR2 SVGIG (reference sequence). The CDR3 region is CAWSVRGRAWEQYF. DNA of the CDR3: TGTGCCTGGAGTGTTCGCGGGAGGGCCTGGGAGCAGTACTTC.

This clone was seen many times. This CDR3 is CASSWGSGYGYTF. The CDR3 coding sequence is TGTGCCAGCAGTTGGGGGTCTGGCTATGGCTACACCTTC. The rearrangement links TRBV27 to TRBJ1-2; D may be TRBD1 (5 bases). The V gene lost 4 bases and the J gene lost 4 bases, with 10 bases spanning the gap. Looked up from germline, CDR1 is MNHEY and CDR2 is SMNVEV (reference sequence). The CDR3 contains 13 residues.

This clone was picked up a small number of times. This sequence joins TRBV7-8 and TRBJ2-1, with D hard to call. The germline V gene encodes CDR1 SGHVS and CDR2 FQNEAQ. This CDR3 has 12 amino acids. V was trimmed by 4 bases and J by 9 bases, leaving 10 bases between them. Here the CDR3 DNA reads TGTGCCAGCAGCTCCCTAGGGTTTGAGCAGTTCTTC. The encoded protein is CASSSLGFEQFF.

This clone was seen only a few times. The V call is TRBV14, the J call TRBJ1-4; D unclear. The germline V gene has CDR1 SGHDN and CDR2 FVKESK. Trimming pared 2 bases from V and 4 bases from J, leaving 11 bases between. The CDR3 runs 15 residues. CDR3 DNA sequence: TGTGCCAGCAGCCAACTCGGACTGAATAATGAAAAACTGTTTTTT. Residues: CASSQLGLNNEKLFF.

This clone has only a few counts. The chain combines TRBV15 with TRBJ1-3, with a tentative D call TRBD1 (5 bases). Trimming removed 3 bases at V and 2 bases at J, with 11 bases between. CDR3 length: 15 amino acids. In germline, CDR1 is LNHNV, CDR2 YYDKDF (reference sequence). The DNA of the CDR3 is TGTGCCACCAGCAGGACAGCTTTGACTGGAAACACCATATATTTT. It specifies CATSRTALTGNTIYF.

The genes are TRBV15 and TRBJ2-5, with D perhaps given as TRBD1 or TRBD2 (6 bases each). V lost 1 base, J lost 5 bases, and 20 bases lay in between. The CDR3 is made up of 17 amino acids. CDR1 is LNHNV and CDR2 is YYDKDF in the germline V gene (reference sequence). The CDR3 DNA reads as TGTGCCACCAGCAGAGGGGTTATCGGGGGCCCGCGGGAGACCCAGTACTTC. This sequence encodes CATSRGVIGGPRETQYF.

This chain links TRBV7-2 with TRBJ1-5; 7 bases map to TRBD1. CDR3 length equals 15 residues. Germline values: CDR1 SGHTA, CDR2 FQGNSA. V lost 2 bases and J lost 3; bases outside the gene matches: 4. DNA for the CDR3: TGTGCCAGCAGCTTACAAGGGGGCACCAATCAGCCCCAGCATTTT. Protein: CASSLQGGTNQPQHF.

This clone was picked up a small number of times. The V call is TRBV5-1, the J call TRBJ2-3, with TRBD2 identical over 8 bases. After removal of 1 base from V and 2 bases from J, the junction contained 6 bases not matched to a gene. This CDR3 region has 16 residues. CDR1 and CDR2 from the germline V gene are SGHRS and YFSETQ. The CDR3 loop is CASSLMGSGTTDTQYF. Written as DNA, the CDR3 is TGCGCCAGCAGCTTGATGGGTAGCGGGACCACAGATACGCAGTATTTT.

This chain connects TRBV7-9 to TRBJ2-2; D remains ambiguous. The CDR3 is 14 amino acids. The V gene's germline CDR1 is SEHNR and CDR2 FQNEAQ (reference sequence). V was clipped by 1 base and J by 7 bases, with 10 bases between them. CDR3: CASSLESVYGELFF. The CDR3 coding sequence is TGTGCCAGCAGCTTAGAGTCCGTGTACGGGGAGCTGTTTTTT. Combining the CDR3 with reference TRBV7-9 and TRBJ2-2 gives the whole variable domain DTGVSQNPRHKITKRGQNVTFRCDPISEHNRLYWYRQTLGQGPEFLTYFQNEAQLEKSRLLSDRFSAERPKGSFSTLEIQRTEQGDSAMYLCASSLESVYGELFFGEGSRLTVL.

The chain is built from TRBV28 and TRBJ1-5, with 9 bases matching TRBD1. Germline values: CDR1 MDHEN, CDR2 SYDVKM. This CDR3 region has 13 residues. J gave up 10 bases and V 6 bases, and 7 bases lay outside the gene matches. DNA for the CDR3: TGTGCCAGCAGCTGGACAGGGGAGCCTCCCCAGCATTTT. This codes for CASSWTGEPPQHF.

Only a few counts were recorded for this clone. This chain's CDR3 is CASSPMTGYSPLHF. In nucleotides, the CDR3 is TGTGCCAGCAGCCCGATGACTGGATATTCACCCCTCCACTTT. The V call is TRBV9, the J call TRBJ1-6; the D is unclear. Germline assignment: CDR1 SGDLS and CDR2 YYNGEE. The germline V and J ends were trimmed by 4 bases and 8 bases, with 13 bases remaining between them. This CDR3 has 14 residues.

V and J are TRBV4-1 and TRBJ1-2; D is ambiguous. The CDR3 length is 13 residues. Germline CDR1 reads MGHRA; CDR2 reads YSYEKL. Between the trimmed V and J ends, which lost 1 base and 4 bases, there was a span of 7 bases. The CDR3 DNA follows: TGCGCCAGCAGCCAAGGAGGCTCCTATGGCTACACCTTC. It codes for CASSQGGSYGYTF.

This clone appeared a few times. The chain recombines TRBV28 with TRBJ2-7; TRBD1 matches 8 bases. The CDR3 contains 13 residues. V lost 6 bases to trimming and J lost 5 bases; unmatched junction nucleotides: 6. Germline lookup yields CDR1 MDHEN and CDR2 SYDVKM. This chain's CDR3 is CASRRTGNDEQYV. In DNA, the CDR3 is TGTGCCAGCAGACGGACAGGGAATGACGAGCAGTACGTC.

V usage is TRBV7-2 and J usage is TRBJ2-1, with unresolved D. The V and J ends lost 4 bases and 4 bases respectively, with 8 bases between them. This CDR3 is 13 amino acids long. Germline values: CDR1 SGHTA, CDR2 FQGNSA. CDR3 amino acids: CASSSDLYNEQFF. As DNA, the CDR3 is TGTGCCAGCAGCTCCGACTTGTACAATGAGCAGTTCTTC.

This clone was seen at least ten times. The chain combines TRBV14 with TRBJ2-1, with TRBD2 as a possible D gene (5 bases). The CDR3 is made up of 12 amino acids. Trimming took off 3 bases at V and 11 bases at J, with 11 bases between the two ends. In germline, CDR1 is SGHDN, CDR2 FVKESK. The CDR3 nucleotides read TGTGCCAGCAGCCAGGGTTTCGGGAAGCAGTTCTTC. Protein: CASSQGFGKQFF.